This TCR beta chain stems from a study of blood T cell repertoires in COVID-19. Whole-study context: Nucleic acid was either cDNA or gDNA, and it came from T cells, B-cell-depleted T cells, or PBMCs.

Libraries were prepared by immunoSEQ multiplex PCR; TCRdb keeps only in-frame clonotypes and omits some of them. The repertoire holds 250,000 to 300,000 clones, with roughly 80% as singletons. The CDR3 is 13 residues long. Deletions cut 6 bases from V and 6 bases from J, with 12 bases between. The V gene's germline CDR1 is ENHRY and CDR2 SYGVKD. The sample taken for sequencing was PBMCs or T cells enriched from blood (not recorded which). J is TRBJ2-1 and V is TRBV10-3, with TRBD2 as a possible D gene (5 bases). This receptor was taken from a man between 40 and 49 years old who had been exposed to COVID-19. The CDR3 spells CAIRITSTNEQFF. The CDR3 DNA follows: TGTGCCATCAGGATTACTAGTACCAATGAGCAGTTCTTC.